This T cell receptor (beta chain) was found in a study of somatic mutations in cytotoxic T cells in rheumatoid arthritis. Study-wide points: The modest underrepresentation of TRBV07 observed in rheumatoid arthritis patients was not subjected to multiple-comparison adjustment.

On this clone: What it recognizes is unknown.

Germline V gene data show CDR1 as MDHEN and CDR2 as SYDVKM. The CDR3 is 14 residues long. V was clipped by 6 bases and J by 6 bases; unmatched bases: 5. Measured with immunoSEQ multiplex PCR; TCRdb has only the in-frame clones, and not every one. Of about 3,000 clones in the sample, 92% were seen once. This sequence joins TRBV28 and TRBJ2-2; 9 bases are shared with TRBD1. The TCR comes from a woman between 18 and 29 years old with rheumatoid arthritis. The material sequenced was CD8+ T cells sorted from blood. This CDR3 reads CASRRTGVAGELFF. CDR3 DNA: TGTGCCAGCAGAAGGACAGGGGTAGCCGGGGAGCTGTTTTTT.